A selection of T cell receptor beta chains follows, all from one sample in a study of a mutant IDH1 vaccine in newly diagnosed glioma. No cognate antigen is known for these TCRs. The data were produced by immunoSEQ multiplex PCR, yet TCRdb's version contains in-frame clones alone and is incomplete. Of approximately 110,000 clones listed, roughly 88% are singletons. The sample in question was PBMCs, obtained from a glioma patient whose treatment included an IDH1 peptide vaccine. These receptors were collected from a woman between 45 and 65 years old with glioma. The conserved cysteine and the conserved F or W are not part of the CDR3 here.

TRBJ2-1	TRBV5-8	AITPVSGRSYNEQF
TRBJ2-7	TRBV19	ASSIRGGGSYEQY
TRBJ2-5	TRBV13	ASSSGLAGPGGETQY
TRBJ2-7	TRBV9	ASSVEAGEGEQY
TRBJ2-7	TRBV28	ASSPGTGGYEQY
TRBJ2-7	TRBV6-1	ASRDIPSYEQY
TRBJ1-2	TRBV6-1	ASSSRTGSYGYT
TRBJ1-4	TRBV6-1	ASSVLIAGGEKLF
TRBJ1-6	TRBV30	AWSEGGRRNSPLH
TRBJ2-5	TRBV2	ASSEGLPPETQY
TRBJ2-2	TRBV5-1	ASSSGPPYTGELF
TRBJ2-1	TRBV12-5	ASGLMREQF
TRBJ1-1	TRBV6-5	ASSYYTEAF
TRBJ2-3	TRBV5-6	ASSPTLGGDTQY
TRBJ1-1	TRBV19	ASSIGQGYTEAF
TRBJ1-2	TRBV9	ASSARATGYT
TRBJ2-7	TRBV27	ASRSPTSGGSYEQY
NA	TRBV5-1	ASSLQGDEQY
TRBJ1-5	TRBV19	ASSSGQFNQPQH
TRBJ2-7	TRBV5-4	ASSLVTTHEQY
TRBJ1-4	TRBV5-1	ASRRDSHNEKLF
TRBJ2-1	TRBV7-9	ASSLRRGGRASDEQF
TRBJ2-7	TRBV5-1	ASSLAQGATYEQY
TRBJ2-7	TRBV6-1	ASSGLSGASYEQY
TRBJ2-7	TRBV9	ASSGGLNSYEQY
TRBJ2-3	TRBV28	ATSLTDTQY
TRBJ1-5	TRBV27	ASSIWGLRNQPQH
TRBJ1-5	TRBV5-5	ASSLSPTDRGYQPQH
TRBJ2-3	TRBV29-1	SVGRGGDTQY
TRBJ1-5	TRBV6-5	ASTPQGNQPQH
NA	TRBV2	ASSDPPPGISYEQY
TRBJ1-5	TRBV5-5	ASSFRDSSNQPQH
TRBJ2-5	TRBV18	ASSPTLRETQY
TRBJ2-1	TRBV30	AWSAGAGATEQF
TRBJ1-2	TRBV7-9	ASSLGGGLGYGYT
TRBJ1-5	TRBV4-1	ASSQPHIQGQPQH
TRBJ2-1	TRBV7-7	ASSSQGGNEQF
TRBJ2-1	TRBV5-4	ASSLVGRGGMNEQF
TRBJ2-7	TRBV16	ASSQSGGSSYEQY
TRBJ1-5	TRBV16	ASSPSGRSQPQH
TRBJ2-7	TRBV10-2	ASTRTATYEQY
TRBJ1-5	TRBV2	ASSRGADRVGQPQH
TRBJ1-1	TRBV7-9	ASSPTGGPNTEAF
TRBJ1-2	TRBV6-5	ASSEGRNYGYT
TRBJ2-7	TRBV7-8	ASSLVQGRLLEQY
TRBJ2-3	TRBV7-9	ASSPTADTQY
TRBJ2-3	TRBV11-2	ASSLLRYRNTDTQY